This TCR beta chain came from a study of high-grade serous ovarian cancer treatment subgroups. Assay: immunoSEQ multiplex PCR; the TCRdb copy retains only in-frame clones and omits some. The sample contains several thousand clones, about 60% of which appear only once. Tumor samples were obtained before definitive surgery or chemotherapy. The CDR3 consists of 13 residues. V dropped 0 bases and J dropped 13 bases, with 17 bases sitting between them. CDR1 and CDR2 from the germline V gene are GTSNPN and SVGIG (reference sequence). Findings and limits, study-wide: Repertoire similarity ranged roughly 0.1 to 0.79 between tumors of one patient.

To note about this clone: Its antigen is still unknown.

V usage is TRBV30 and J usage is TRBJ2-3, with D unclear. The source of this sequence is a human donor with high-grade serous ovarian cancer. The source material was tumor tissue. The CDR3 DNA sequence: TGTGCCTGGAGTGTACCCTCGACGAGGCTGGAGTATTTT. Protein sequence: CAWSVPSTRLEYF. The variable domain in full, completed from reference TRBV30 and TRBJ2-3, reads SQTIHQWPATLVQPVGSPLSLECTVEGTSNPNLYWYRQAAGRGLQLLFYSVGIGQISSEVPQNLSASRPQDRQFILSSKKLLLSDSGFYLCAWSVPSTRLEYFGPGTRLTVL.